This TCR beta chain was found in a study of T cells in Graves' hyperthyroidism and ophthalmopathy. Whole-study findings and limits: Clonotypes that were expanded in thyroid above 0.001 mostly appeared in blood too.

V lost 5 bases, J lost 7 bases, and 15 bases lay in between. This CDR3 region has 14 residues. Germline V CDR1 and CDR2: SGHNT, YENEEA. TCR beta CDR3 sequences were amplified from RNA transcripts. A first-round RT-PCR of the TCR CDR3 used the HTBI primer set. One entry per CDR3 protein results from TCRdb running MiXCR on the multiplex PCR reads. The data show 300,000 to 450,000 distinct CDR3 sequences, with 25% seen just once and roughly 80% held by the top ten. In regard to this clonotype: The antigen is undetermined.

The chain couples TRBV11-3 to TRBJ2-1, with a tentative D call TRBD2 (6 bases). The TCR sequence derives from a man aged 50-60 years with Graves' hyperthyroidism. Input material: blood. This CDR3 reads CASSPPTSFNEQFF. CDR3 sequence (DNA): TGTGCCAGCAGCCCCCCGACTAGTTTTAATGAGCAGTTCTTC.